This entry concerns a single T cell receptor beta chain. The target of this receptor is not known. Nothing much larger sits one base from this clone, and base qualities are not available. Clipping removes 5 bases from V and 7 bases from J, with 16 as the unmatched junction base count. From the germline V gene (reference sequence), CDR1 is MNHEY and CDR2 is SMNVEV. The CDR3 numbers 16 residues from cysteine through phenylalanine. The retained sequence is limited to the CDR3, 48 bases, with the frame set at the first base. Library preparation employed multiplex PCR. These reads were obtained on an Illumina HiSeq 4000. iRepertoire HTBI primers and Arm-PCR amplification of CDR3 regions were used to construct TCR beta libraries. Before sequencing, the PCR products went through gel purification. The study's own analysis went as follows. Gene usage analysis of CDR3 amino acid clonotypes relied on the roughly 60 TRBV and 13 to 15 TRBJ segments identified across samples. COPE and FqMerger were used to merge the filtered high-quality paired reads into contigs. BLAST was used to align contigs to IMGT TRBV, TRBD and TRBJ reference genes, and CDR3 was defined according to IMGT. Any clonotype with a frequency above 0.1% was classified as a highly expanded clone. Shannon entropy served as the measure of repertoire diversity, while the Gini coefficient captured V-J evenness. A clonotype found in more than one individual was treated as public. The public reads were reanalyzed by TCRdb: fastp trimming at Q25, MiXCR alignment, in-frame beta chains only. Entries that share a CDR3 protein sequence are merged under the most common genes and DNA. The V and J calls and clone size come from TCRdb's table, not from the authors' own analysis. In this sample the table shows about 660,000 distinct CDR3 sequences, about 32% of which occur a single time. Of the sample, 42% falls within the top ten clones.

What this sample's time point label stands for: persistent/refractory GD, antithyroid drugs over 5 years with positive TRAb. RNA was extracted from PBMCs in TRIzol for both TCR sequencing and RNA sequencing. Graves' disease was diagnosed according to American Thyroid Association guidelines. Patients were recruited from an endocrinology department in Xi'an, China. Each patient gave 9 to 10 milliliters of peripheral blood, collected in an EDTA anticoagulant tube. Ficoll Paque Plus density gradient separation was used to isolate PBMCs, and no further T cell sorting was performed. An Agilent 2100 Bioanalyzer and agarose gel were used to check RNA quality, while a NanoDrop 2000 measured RNA concentration. These data are taken from a study of regulatory T cells in long-lasting Graves disease (dated by TCRdb to the early 2020s). With regard to the full study: To count as having persistent Graves' disease, a patient had to have received antithyroid drug treatment for over 5 years with TSH receptor autoantibodies remaining persistently positive. The study was registered as a clinical trial and conducted in China. TCR sequencing covered approximately 13 persistent and approximately 20 newly diagnosed Graves' disease patients, 33 samples in total. Patients with persistent Graves' disease were compared with patients with newly diagnosed Graves' disease using TCR sequencing and RNA sequencing of peripheral blood. Persistent Graves' disease patients in the clinical cohort had taken antithyroid drugs for roughly ten years on average. Here is what the overall study found, with its caveats: Only the TCR beta chain was sequenced and analyzed. Compared with newly diagnosed patients, patients with persistent Graves' disease had lower TCR Shannon entropy and fewer highly expanded clones, which suggests clonal expansion. Persistent disease showed preferential use of TRBV28, TRBJ1-2 and TRBJ2-5, whereas newly diagnosed disease favored TRBV20-1 and TRBJ2-1. More public clonotypes were shared among persistent patients (about 2,800) than among newly diagnosed patients (966). The small sample size was acknowledged by the authors as a limitation that may reduce accuracy. Peripheral blood alone was examined, since thyroid tissue, which constituted the primary lesion, could not be accessed.

Sequenced material: peripheral blood mononuclear cells (PBMCs), taken when the disease was refractory, from a patient treated with antithyroid drugs. The V and J segments used are TRBV27 and TRBJ1-2; 7 bases in between match TRBD1. The source of this sequence is a female donor with Graves disease. The CDR3 here reads CASSTTGQADDVGYTF. In nucleotide form, the sequence is TGTGCCAGCAGTACGACCGGACAGGCAGATGACGTTGGCTACACCTTC.